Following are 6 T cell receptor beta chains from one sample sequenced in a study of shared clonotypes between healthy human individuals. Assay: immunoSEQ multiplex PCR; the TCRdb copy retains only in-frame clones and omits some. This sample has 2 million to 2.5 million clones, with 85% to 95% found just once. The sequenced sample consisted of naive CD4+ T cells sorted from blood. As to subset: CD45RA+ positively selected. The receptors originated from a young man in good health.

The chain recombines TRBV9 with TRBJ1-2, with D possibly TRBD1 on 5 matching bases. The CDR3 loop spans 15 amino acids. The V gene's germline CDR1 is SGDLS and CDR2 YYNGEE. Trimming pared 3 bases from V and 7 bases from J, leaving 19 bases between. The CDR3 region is CASSALPGPGGGYTF. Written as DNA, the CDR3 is TGTGCCAGCAGCGCTCTTCCGGGACCGGGGGGTGGCTACACCTTC.

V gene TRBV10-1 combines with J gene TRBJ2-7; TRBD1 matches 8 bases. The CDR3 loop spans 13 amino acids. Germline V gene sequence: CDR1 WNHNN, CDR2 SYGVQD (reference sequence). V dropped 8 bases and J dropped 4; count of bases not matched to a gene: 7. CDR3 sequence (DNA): TGCGCCAGCGGACAGGGAGGAGGGTACGAGCAGTACTTC. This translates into CASGQGGGYEQYF.

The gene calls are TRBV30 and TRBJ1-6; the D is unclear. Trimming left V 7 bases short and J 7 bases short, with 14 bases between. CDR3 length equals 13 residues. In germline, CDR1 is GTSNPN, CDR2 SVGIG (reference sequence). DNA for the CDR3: TGTGCCTTCCAGTCCGGGGTGAATTCACCCCTCCACTTT. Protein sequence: CAFQSGVNSPLHF.

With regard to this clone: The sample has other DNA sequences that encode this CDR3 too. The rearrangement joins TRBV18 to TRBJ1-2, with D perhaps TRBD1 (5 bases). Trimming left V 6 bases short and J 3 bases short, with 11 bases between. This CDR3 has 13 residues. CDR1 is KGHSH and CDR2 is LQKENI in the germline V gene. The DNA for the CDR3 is TGTGCCAGCTCGCCAGACAGCGACTATGGCTACACCTTC. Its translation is CASSPDSDYGYTF.

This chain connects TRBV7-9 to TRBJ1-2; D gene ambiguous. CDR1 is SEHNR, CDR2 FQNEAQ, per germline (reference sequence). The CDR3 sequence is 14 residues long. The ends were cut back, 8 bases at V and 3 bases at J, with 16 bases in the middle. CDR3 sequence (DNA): TGTGCCAGCGGTGACGTTAACGGTTACTATGGCTACACCTTC. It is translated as CASGDVNGYYGYTF.

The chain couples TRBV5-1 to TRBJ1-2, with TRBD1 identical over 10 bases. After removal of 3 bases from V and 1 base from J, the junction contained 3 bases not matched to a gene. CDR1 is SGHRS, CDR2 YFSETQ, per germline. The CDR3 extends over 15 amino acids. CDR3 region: CASSSGTGDNYGYTF. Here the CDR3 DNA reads TGCGCCAGCAGCTCTGGGACAGGGGATAACTATGGCTACACCTTC.